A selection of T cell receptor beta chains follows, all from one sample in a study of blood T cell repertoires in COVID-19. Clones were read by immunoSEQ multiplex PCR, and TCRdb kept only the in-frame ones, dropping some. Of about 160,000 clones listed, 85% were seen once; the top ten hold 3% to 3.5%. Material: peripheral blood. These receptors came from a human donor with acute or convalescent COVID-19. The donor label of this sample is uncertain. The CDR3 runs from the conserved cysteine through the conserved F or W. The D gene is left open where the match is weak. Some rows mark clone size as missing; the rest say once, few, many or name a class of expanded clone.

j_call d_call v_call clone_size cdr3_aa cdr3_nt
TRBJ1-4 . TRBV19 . CASRRQGMEKLFF TGTGCCAGTAGACGCCAGGGAATGGAAAAACTGTTTTTT
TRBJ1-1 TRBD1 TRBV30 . CAWSSTRTGEAFF TGTGCCTGGAGTAGTACACGGACAGGCGAAGCTTTCTTT
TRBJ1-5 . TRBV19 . CASMGQGILVGNQPQHF TGTGCCAGTATGGGGCAGGGAATTCTTGTGGGCAATCAGCCCCAGCATTTT
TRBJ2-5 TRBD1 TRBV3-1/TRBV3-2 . CASSHTDRVKTQYF TGTGCCAGCAGCCACACGGACAGGGTGAAGACCCAGTACTTC
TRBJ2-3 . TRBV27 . CASSLSGRSTDTQYF TGTGCCAGCAGTTTATCGGGGCGCAGCACAGATACGCAGTATTTT
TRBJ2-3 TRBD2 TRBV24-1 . CATSDLRSGLDVSDTQYF TGTGCCACCAGTGATTTGAGGTCGGGACTAGATGTATCCGATACGCAGTATTTT
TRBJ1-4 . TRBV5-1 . CASSKGQLIRQGGGENEKLFF TGCGCCAGCAGTAAAGGTCAGCTGATTCGGCAGGGAGGGGGTGAAAATGAAAAACTGTTTTTT
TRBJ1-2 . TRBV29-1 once CSVEGDRFGNYGYTF TGCAGCGTTGAGGGAGACAGGTTTGGCAACTATGGCTACACCTTC
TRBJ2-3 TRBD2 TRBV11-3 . CASSLDRLGTSGVPGTQYF TGTGCCAGCAGCTTAGATCGTTTAGGGACTAGTGGGGTCCCCGGTACGCAGTATTTT
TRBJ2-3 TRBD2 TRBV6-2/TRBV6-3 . CASSYRGLAVGTDTQYF TGTGCCAGCAGTTATCGAGGACTAGCGGTGGGCACAGATACGCAGTATTTT
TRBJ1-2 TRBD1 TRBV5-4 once CASSREGATSGYTF TGTGCCAGCAGCCGGGAGGGGGCTACGAGTGGCTACACCTTC
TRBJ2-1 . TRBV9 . CASSVGGGGLSYNEQFF TGTGCCAGCAGCGTAGGTGGGGGCGGACTCTCCTACAATGAGCAGTTCTTC
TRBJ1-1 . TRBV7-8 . CASSFGPTGEAFF TGTGCCAGCAGCTTTGGACCGACAGGTGAAGCTTTCTTT